One T cell receptor (beta chain) is described in this entry. The sample is drawn from a study of blood T cell repertoires in COVID-19. About the study: COVID-19 samples from acute and convalescent phases originated in the United States, Italy and Spain. PBMCs, B-cell-depleted T cells, or T cells provided the cDNA or gDNA that made up the material.

Profiled with immunoSEQ multiplex PCR; TCRdb holds only in-frame clones, not every one. The top ten clones hold roughly 3.9% of a sample with fewer than 350,000 clones, just under 90% of them seen once. Cohorts were determined from participant-reported clinical history. The CDR3 length is 12 residues. The ends were cut back, 0 bases at V and 6 bases at J, with 4 bases in the middle. Germline loops: CDR1 MGHRA, CDR2 YSYEKL. The sample consisted of PBMCs or T cells enriched from blood (not recorded which). The TCR sequence derives from a woman aged 30 to 39 with acute COVID-19. This chain uses TRBV4-1 with TRBJ2-3; D ambiguous. CDR3 region: CASSQDSDTQYF. The DNA of the CDR3 is TGCGCCAGCAGCCAAGATTCGGATACGCAGTATTTT.